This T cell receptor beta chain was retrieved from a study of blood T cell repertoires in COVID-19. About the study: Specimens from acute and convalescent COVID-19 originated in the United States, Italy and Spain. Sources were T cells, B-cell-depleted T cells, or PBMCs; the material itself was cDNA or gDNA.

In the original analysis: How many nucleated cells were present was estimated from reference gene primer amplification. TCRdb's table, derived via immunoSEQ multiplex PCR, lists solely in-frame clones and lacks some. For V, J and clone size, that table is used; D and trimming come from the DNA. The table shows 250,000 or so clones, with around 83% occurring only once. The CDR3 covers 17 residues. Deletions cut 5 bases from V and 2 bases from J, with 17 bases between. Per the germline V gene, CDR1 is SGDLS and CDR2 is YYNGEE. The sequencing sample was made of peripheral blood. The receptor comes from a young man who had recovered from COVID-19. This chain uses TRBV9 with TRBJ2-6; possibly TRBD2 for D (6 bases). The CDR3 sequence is CASSHRGDLTGANVLTF. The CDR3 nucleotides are TGTGCCAGCAGTCACCGCGGGGATCTCACTGGGGCCAACGTCCTGACTTTC. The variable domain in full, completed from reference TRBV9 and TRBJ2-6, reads DSGVTQTPKHLITATGQRVTLRCSPRSGDLSVYWYQQSLDQGLQFLIQYYNGEERAKGNILERFSAQQFPDLHSELNLSSLELGDSALYFCASSHRGDLTGANVLTFGAGSRLTVL.